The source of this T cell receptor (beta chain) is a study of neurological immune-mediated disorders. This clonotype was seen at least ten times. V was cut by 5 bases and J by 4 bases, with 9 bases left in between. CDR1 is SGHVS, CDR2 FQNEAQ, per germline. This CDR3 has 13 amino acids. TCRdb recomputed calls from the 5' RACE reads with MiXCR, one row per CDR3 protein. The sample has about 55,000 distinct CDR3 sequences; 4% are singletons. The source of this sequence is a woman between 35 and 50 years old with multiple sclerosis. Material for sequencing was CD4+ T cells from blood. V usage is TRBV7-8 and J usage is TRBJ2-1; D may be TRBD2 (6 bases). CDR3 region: CASSLGTYNEQFF. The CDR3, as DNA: TGTGCCAGCAGCCTCGGGACTTACAATGAGCAGTTCTTC. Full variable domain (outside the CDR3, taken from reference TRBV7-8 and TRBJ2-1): GAGVSQSPRYKVAKRGQDVALRCDPISGHVSLFWYQQALGQGPEFLTYFQNEAQLDKSGLPSDRFFAERPEGSVSTLKIQRTQQEDSAVYLCASSLGTYNEQFFGPGTRLTVL.